The 28 T cell receptor beta chains below all came from one sample that was sequenced in a study of prognosis after radiotherapy for stage I lung cancer. Two rounds of multiplex PCR amplified TCR beta CDR3 from genomic DNA. The authors ran first-round PCR with primers specific to each TRBV and TRBJ gene. From the multiplex PCR reads, TCRdb called clonotypes with MiXCR, one entry per CDR3 protein. The sample includes fewer than 25,000 distinct CDR3 sequences, about three fifths of them seen just once. Sequencing was performed on PBMCs, taken before or after stereotactic body radiation therapy (not recorded which). The receptors stem from a donor older than 45 with non-small cell lung cancer.

This clonotype was seen at least ten times. This chain joins TRBV6-1 and TRBJ2-1; 7 nucleotides match TRBD2. The ends lost 7 bases at V and 4 bases at J; junction bases unmatched: 7. The CDR3 consists of 14 residues. Germline loops: CDR1 MNHNS, CDR2 SASEGT. The CDR3 DNA follows: TGTGCCAGCAACCTGCGGGAGCGGTACAATGAGCAGTTCTTC. Its translation is CASNLRERYNEQFF.

The J gene is TRBJ1-1, the V gene TRBV5-1; D ambiguous. Per germline, CDR1 SGHRS and CDR2 YFSETQ. Trimming cost V 0 bases and J 4 bases, with 13 bases left between them. The CDR3 sequence is 15 residues long. The CDR3 loop is CASSLGHGVGTEAFF. The CDR3 DNA sequence: TGCGCCAGCAGCTTGGGGCACGGCGTTGGCACTGAAGCTTTCTTT.

This clonotype was observed many times. This chain joins TRBV7-2 and TRBJ1-1, with D perhaps TRBD1 (5 bases). CDR1 SGHTA and CDR2 FQGNSA come from the germline V gene. Deletions cut 3 bases from V and 3 bases from J, with 20 bases between. This CDR3 is 17 amino acids long. This CDR3 is CASSFSPGALIDTEAFF. Written as DNA, the CDR3 is TGTGCCAGCAGCTTTTCGCCCGGGGCCTTAATCGACACTGAAGCTTTCTTT. Full variable domain (missing parts from reference TRBV7-2 and TRBJ1-1): GAGVSQSPSNKVTEKGKDVELRCDPISGHTALYWYRQSLGQGLEFLIYFQGNSAPDKSGLPSDRFSAERTGGSVSTLTIQRTQQEDSAVYLCASSFSPGALIDTEAFFGQGTRLTVV.

Here the CDR3 DNA reads TGTGCCAGCAGTGAAAATGACCAAGATACGCAGTATTTT. This sequence encodes CASSENDQDTQYF. The chain employs TRBV2 and TRBJ2-3; D gene ambiguous. CDR1 and CDR2 (germline): SNHLY, FYNNEI. V lost 2 bases, J lost 5 bases, and 8 bases lay in between. The CDR3 contains 13 residues.

This clonotype was seen ten or more times. V is TRBV4-1 and J is TRBJ1-6, with 10 bases matching TRBD1. The CDR3 runs 17 residues. V lost 1 base and J lost 6; bases outside the gene matches: 6. Germline V CDR1 and CDR2: MGHRA, YSYEKL. As DNA, the CDR3 is TGCGCCAGCAGCCAAGGGACAGGGGGGGTGAGTAATTCACCCCTCCACTTT. This sequence encodes CASSQGTGGVSNSPLHF.

This clonotype was seen repeatedly, ten times or more. V is TRBV24-1 and J is TRBJ2-3, with TRBD2 matching 9 bases. The CDR3 totals 17 residues. CDR1 KGHDR and CDR2 SFDVKD come from the germline V gene. With V trimmed by 5 bases and J by 0 bases, 8 bases remained unmatched. In DNA, the CDR3 is TGTGCCACCAGTGTGGCGGGAGGGCCTCTAAGCACAGATACGCAGTATTTT. Translating gives CATSVAGGPLSTDTQYF.

This clonotype was found a few times. At one of its ends the junction is not consistent with the germline gene, which may arise from a read error. This chain joins TRBV6-1 and TRBJ2-2, with TRBD2 identical over 8 bases. CDR1 and CDR2 from the germline V gene are MNHNS and SASEGT. The length of the CDR3 is 14 residues. Here the CDR3 reads CASYSGIVTGELFF. CDR3 coding DNA: TGTGCCAGTTATAGCGGGATAGTGACCGGCGAGCTGTTTTTT.

This clonotype was counted ten times or more. This chain connects TRBV28 to TRBJ2-5; possibly TRBD1 for D (6 bases). The CDR3 spans 14 residues. From germline, CDR1 is MDHEN and CDR2 SYDVKM. V was clipped by 6 bases and J by 5 bases, with 16 bases between them. The CDR3 is CASRGAGSRETQYF. The CDR3 DNA reads as TGTGCCAGCAGGGGGGCAGGCTCGAGGGAGACCCAGTACTTC.

The V call is TRBV5-1, the J call TRBJ2-7; the D gene is possibly TRBD1 (6 bases). The CDR3 is 15 residues long. V lost 4 bases and J 1 base, leaving 15 bases between the germline ends. Per the germline V gene, CDR1 is SGHRS and CDR2 is YFSETQ. DNA for the CDR3: TGCGCCAGCAGCCCCGGACAGCCTGGTTCCTACGAGCAGTACTTC. Protein sequence: CASSPGQPGSYEQYF.

Ten or more counts support this clonotype. V gene TRBV4-1 combines with J gene TRBJ2-7, with D perhaps TRBD1 (5 bases). Germline CDR1 and CDR2: MGHRA and YSYEKL. The CDR3 sequence is 15 residues long. V was cut by 0 bases and J by 6 bases, with 15 bases left in between. CDR3 bases: TGCGCCAGCAGCCAAGAGGGTGGCAGGGTAGGCGAGCAGTACTTC. It yields the protein CASSQEGGRVGEQYF.

In its sample, this clonotype ranks as medium-sized. The rearrangement uses TRBV5-1 and TRBJ2-7; possible D gene TRBD2, 6 bases. Germline loops: CDR1 SGHRS, CDR2 YFSETQ. The CDR3 totals 13 residues. Trimming left V 7 bases short and J 4 bases short, with 15 bases between. CDR3 in amino acids: CASSASSGYEQYF. The CDR3 DNA sequence: TGCGCCAGCTCCGCCTCCAGCGGGTACGAGCAGTACTTC.

A remark on this clonotype: This could be a read error, since a much larger clone is one nucleotide away. The rearrangement uses TRBV12-3 or TRBV12-4 and TRBJ2-1; no firm D call. V lost 5 bases to trimming and J lost 0 bases, with 11 bases between them. This CDR3 is 15 amino acids long. The CDR3 DNA reads as TGTGCCAGCAGTAAGGAGTTCCTCTCCTACAATGAGCAGTTCTTC. Translation: CASSKEFLSYNEQFF.

CDR3: CASSPGQGGTGELFF. The CDR3 DNA reads TGTGCCAGCAGCCCGGGACAGGGAGGCACCGGGGAGCTGTTTTTT. V and J are TRBV13 and TRBJ2-2, with 9 bases matching TRBD1. Germline V gene sequence: CDR1 PRHDT, CDR2 FYEKMQ (reference sequence). The ends lost 5 bases at V and 4 bases at J; junction bases unmatched: 5. The CDR3 totals 15 residues.

Many counts were recorded for this clonotype. The gene calls are TRBV6-4 and TRBJ1-1; 10 bases map to TRBD1. Germline-derived CDR1 and CDR2 are MRHNA and SNTAGT. The CDR3 runs to 15 residues. Trimming cost V 2 bases and J 7 bases; bases outside gene matches: 7. CDR3 DNA: TGTGCCAGCAGTGACAACGACAGGGGGCGGGGTGAAGCTTTCTTT. Translating it yields CASSDNDRGRGEAFF.

The CDR3 here is CASSSQTGTGMNYGYTF. The CDR3 region has the DNA TGTGCCAGCAGCTCCCAGACCGGTACAGGGATGAATTATGGCTACACCTTC. This chain connects TRBV5-6 to TRBJ1-2, with a weak D call TRBD1 (6 bases). Trimming stripped 3 bases from V and 5 bases from J, with 23 bases between. Germline V CDR1 and CDR2: SGHDT, YYEEEE. The CDR3 is 17 residues long.

The gene calls are TRBV2 and TRBJ2-7; 9 bases match TRBD1. The junction had 13 bases not matched to a gene; V was cut back by 8 bases and J by 5 bases. Germline CDR1 SNHLY, CDR2 FYNNEI. This CDR3 spans 15 amino acids. The CDR3, as DNA: TGTGCCAGCGACGAGTCGGGACAGGGTTGGAACGAGCAGTACTTC. Its translation: CASDESGQGWNEQYF.

This rearrangement joins TRBV5-1 to TRBJ2-7; 9 bases are a match to TRBD1. The J segment lost 5 bases and the V segment lost 0 bases, leaving 6 bases of the junction unmatched. The CDR3 is made up of 15 amino acids. Germline assignment: CDR1 SGHRS and CDR2 YFSETQ. This chain's CDR3 is CASSLEDRGFDEQYF. The CDR3 DNA reads TGCGCCAGCAGCTTGGAGGACAGGGGTTTTGACGAGCAGTACTTC.

This clonotype was counted only a few times. The V call is TRBV6-1, the J call TRBJ2-7; D call uncertain. The CDR3 is 14 amino acids. V shed 7 bases and J shed 4 bases, with 17 bases lying between them. In germline, CDR1 is MNHNS, CDR2 SASEGT. CDR3 DNA sequence: TGTGCCAGCACTGGGGTCGGTGCTTCTTACGAGCAGTACTTC. As protein: CASTGVGASYEQYF.

J is TRBJ1-6 and V is TRBV11-2; D not certain. The V and J ends lost 1 base and 9 bases respectively, with 10 bases between them. Germline V gives CDR1 SGHAT, CDR2 FQNNGV. This CDR3 contains 14 residues. CDR3 in amino acids: CASSLVDLSSPLHF. CDR3 DNA: TGTGCCAGCAGCTTAGTAGACTTGAGTTCACCCCTCCACTTT.

Worth noting for this clonotype: At one of its ends the junction is not consistent with the germline gene, which may arise from a read error. V and J are TRBV14 and TRBJ2-7; D remains ambiguous. The CDR3 has 14 amino acids. Per the germline V gene, CDR1 is SGHDN and CDR2 is FVKESK. The CDR3 reads CASIQGQARYEQYF. Here the CDR3 DNA reads TGTGCCAGCATCCAAGGGCAGGCGAGGTATGAGCAGTACTTC.

This clonotype was seen only a few times. The chain is built from TRBV4-1 and TRBJ2-2; D is undetermined. Deletions cut 1 base from V and 11 bases from J, with 8 bases between. Germline-derived CDR1 and CDR2 are MGHRA and YSYEKL. The CDR3 runs to 12 residues. The CDR3 DNA reads as TGCGCCAGCAGCCAAGGGATGTCAGAGCTGTTTTTT. Translating gives CASSQGMSELFF.

This clonotype was counted many times. The chain is built from TRBV11-2 and TRBJ2-3; D is ambiguous. Germline loops: CDR1 SGHAT, CDR2 FQNNGV. The V end lost 3 bases, the J end lost 6 bases, and 4 bases lay between the germline ends. The CDR3 length is 11 residues. CDR3 region: CASSFDDTQYF. The CDR3 DNA is TGTGCCAGCAGCTTCGATGATACGCAGTATTTT.

This clonotype was counted a few times. At one end, the junction sequence differs from germline, possibly due to a read error. This chain connects TRBV19 to TRBJ2-3; 7 nucleotides agree with TRBD2. Germline V CDR1 and CDR2: LNHDA, SQIVND (reference sequence). The CDR3 consists of 16 residues. The CDR3 DNA sequence: TGTGCCAGTAGTACTCAGACCGGGACTATCACATATACGCAGTATTTT. Its translation: CASSTQTGTITYTQYF.

V and J are TRBV5-1 and TRBJ1-2; D is possibly TRBD1 (5 bases). The CDR3 consists of 14 residues. Trimming removed 4 bases from V and 7 bases from J, with 17 bases in between. The germline gives CDR1 SGHRS, CDR2 YFSETQ. For the CDR3, the DNA is TGCGCCAGCAGCGCTTCGACGGGACTATCTGGCTACACCTTC. Translating it yields CASSASTGLSGYTF.

This sequence joins TRBV20-1 and TRBJ2-1; no clear D. The CDR3 sequence is 10 residues long. The V gene's germline CDR1 is DFQATT and CDR2 SNEGSKA (reference sequence). With 6 bases removed from V and 6 bases from J, the gap between germline ends came to 6 bases. In DNA, the CDR3 is TGCAGTGCCCTCCTCAATGAGCAGTTCTTC. Protein product: CSALLNEQFF.

This chain connects TRBV2 to TRBJ2-2, with TRBD2 identical over 7 bases. With 1 base clipped from V and 3 bases from J, the junction kept 2 bases outside the gene matches. Germline-derived CDR1 and CDR2 are SNHLY and FYNNEI. This CDR3 spans 15 amino acids. The DNA of the CDR3 is TGTGCCAGCAGTGAAGTGCGGGAGTACACCGGGGAGCTGTTTTTT. The encoded protein is CASSEVREYTGELFF.

V and J are TRBV6-2 or TRBV6-3 and TRBJ2-1, with 10 bases matching TRBD2. Germline V gene data show CDR1 as MNHEY and CDR2 as SVGEGT. CDR3 length: 14 residues. Trimming cost V 6 bases and J 4 bases; bases outside gene matches: 3. CDR3 region: CASRGLARYNEQFF. The DNA of the CDR3 is TGTGCCAGCAGGGGACTAGCGAGGTACAATGAGCAGTTCTTC.

The CDR3 protein is CASSEAYGGLPYEQYF. Here the CDR3 DNA reads TGTGCCAGCAGTGAAGCCTATGGGGGTTTACCCTACGAGCAGTACTTC. The chain recombines TRBV6-1 with TRBJ2-7; D tentatively reads TRBD1 or TRBD2 (5 bases each). The V gene lost 0 bases and the J gene lost 2 bases, with 14 bases spanning the gap. Germline V gene lookup returns CDR1 MNHNS and CDR2 SASEGT. The CDR3 consists of 16 residues.